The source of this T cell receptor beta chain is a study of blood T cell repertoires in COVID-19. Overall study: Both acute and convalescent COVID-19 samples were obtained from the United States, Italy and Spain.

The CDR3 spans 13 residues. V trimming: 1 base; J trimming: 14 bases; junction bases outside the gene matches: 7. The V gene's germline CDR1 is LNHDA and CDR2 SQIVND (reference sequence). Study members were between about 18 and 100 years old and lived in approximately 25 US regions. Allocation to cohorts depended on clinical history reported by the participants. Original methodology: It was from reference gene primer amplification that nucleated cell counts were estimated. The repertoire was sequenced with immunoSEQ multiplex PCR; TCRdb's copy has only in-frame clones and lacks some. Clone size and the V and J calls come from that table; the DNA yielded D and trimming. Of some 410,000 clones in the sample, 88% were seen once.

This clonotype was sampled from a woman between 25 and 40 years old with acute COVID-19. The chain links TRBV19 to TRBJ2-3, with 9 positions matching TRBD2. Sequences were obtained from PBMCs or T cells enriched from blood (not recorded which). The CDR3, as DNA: TGTGCCAGTAGTATAGCAAGCCTAGCGGGGATGTATTTT. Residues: CASSIASLAGMYF.